What follows describes a single TCR beta chain. This specimen comes from a study of blood T cell repertoires in COVID-19. Across the study: Specimens from acute and convalescent COVID-19 originated in the United States, Italy and Spain. Nucleic acid was either cDNA or gDNA, and it came from T cells, B-cell-depleted T cells, or PBMCs.

Germline V gene sequence: CDR1 MNHEY, CDR2 SVGAGI. The V end lost 6 bases, the J end lost 3 bases, and 8 bases lay between the germline ends. CDR3 length: 13 residues. Authors' processing steps: Estimates of nucleated cell counts were drawn from the amplification of reference gene primers. Clones were sequenced by immunoSEQ multiplex PCR, and TCRdb holds only the in-frame ones, with some missing. V and J calls and clone size are those listed in that table; D and trimming were worked out from the DNA. The sample records about 210,000 clones, about 83% being singletons. Sequencing used peripheral blood. The J gene is TRBJ2-2, the V gene TRBV6-5; tentative D call: TRBD2 (5 bases). The sequence was collected from a woman aged 50 to 60 with acute or convalescent COVID-19. The CDR3 sequence: CASSPADTGELFF. CDR3 coding DNA: TGTGCCAGCAGCCCAGCGGACACCGGGGAGCTGTTTTTT.